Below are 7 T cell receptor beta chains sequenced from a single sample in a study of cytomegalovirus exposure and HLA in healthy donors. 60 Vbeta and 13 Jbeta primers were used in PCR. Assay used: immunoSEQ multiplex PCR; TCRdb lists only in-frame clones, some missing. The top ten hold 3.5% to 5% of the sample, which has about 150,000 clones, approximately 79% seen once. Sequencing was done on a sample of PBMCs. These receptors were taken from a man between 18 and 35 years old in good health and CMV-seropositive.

As DNA, the CDR3 is TGTGCCAGCAGCGACAGGGTATTCAACTATGGCTACACCTTC. As protein: CASSDRVFNYGYTF. The genes are TRBV7-8 and TRBJ1-2, with 7 bases fitting TRBD1. The V segment lost 5 bases and the J segment 2 bases; nucleotides outside the gene matches: 5. Germline-derived CDR1 and CDR2 are SGHVS and FQNEAQ. This CDR3 is 14 amino acids long.

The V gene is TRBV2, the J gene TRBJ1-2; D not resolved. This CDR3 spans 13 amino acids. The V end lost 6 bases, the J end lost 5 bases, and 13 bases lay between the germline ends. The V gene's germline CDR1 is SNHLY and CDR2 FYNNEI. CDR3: CASRGQAGYGYTF. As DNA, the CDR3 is TGTGCCAGCAGAGGTCAGGCGGGTTATGGCTACACCTTC.

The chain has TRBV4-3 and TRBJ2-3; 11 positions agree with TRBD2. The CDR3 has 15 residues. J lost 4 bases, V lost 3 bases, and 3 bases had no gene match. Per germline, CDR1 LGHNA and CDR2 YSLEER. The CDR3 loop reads CASSHLSGRADTQYF. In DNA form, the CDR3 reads TGCGCCAGCAGCCACCTTAGCGGGAGGGCAGATACGCAGTATTTT.

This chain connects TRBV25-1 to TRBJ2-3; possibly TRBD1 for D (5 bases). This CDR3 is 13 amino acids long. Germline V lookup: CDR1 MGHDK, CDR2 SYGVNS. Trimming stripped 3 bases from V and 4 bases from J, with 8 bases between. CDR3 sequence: CASSEAGPDTQYF. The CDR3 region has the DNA TGTGCCAGCAGTGAGGCAGGGCCAGATACGCAGTATTTT.

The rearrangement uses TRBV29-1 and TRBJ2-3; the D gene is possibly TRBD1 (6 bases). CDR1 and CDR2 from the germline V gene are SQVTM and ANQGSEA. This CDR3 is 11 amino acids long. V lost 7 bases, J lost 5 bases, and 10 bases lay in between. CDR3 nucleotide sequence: TGCAGCGCCGACAGGCTAGATACGCAGTATTTT. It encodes CSADRLDTQYF.

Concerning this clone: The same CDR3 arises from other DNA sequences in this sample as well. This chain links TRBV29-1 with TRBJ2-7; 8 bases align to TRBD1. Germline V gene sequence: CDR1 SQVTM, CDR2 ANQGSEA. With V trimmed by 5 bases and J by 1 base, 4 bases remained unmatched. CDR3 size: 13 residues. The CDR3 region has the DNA TGCAGCGTTCCTGGACAGGGATCCTACGAGCAGTACTTC. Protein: CSVPGQGSYEQYF.

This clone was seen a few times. The chain's CDR3 is CSVVWQGKIDTQYF. As DNA, the CDR3 is TGCAGCGTTGTGTGGCAGGGAAAAATTGATACGCAGTATTTT. The chain joins TRBV29-1 to TRBJ2-3; maybe TRBD1 (5 bases). The CDR3 extends over 14 amino acids. V dropped 4 bases and J dropped 6 bases, with 17 bases sitting between them. Germline V gives CDR1 SQVTM, CDR2 ANQGSEA.